These T cell receptor beta chains were read from a single sample in a study of glioma-infiltrating T cells. Each CDR3 protein is one row after TCRdb ran MiXCR on the multiplex PCR reads. The sample carries about 190,000 distinct CDR3 sequences, 25% to 35% recorded once. The material sequenced was glioma tissue, nonneoplastic brain tissue, or PBMCs (not recorded which). These receptors originate from a human donor with low-grade glioma or glioblastoma, undergoing nonglioma brain surgery, or in good health (not recorded which). CDR3s include the opening cysteine and the closing phenylalanine or tryptophan.

CDR3aa	v_gene	j_gene
CAWSVAGETQYF	TRBV30	TRBJ2-5
CSVGGPGREQYF	TRBV29-1	TRBJ2-7
CASSLGAGQGIGEQYF	TRBV7-6	TRBJ2-7
CSGSGQVTTEAFF	TRBV20-1	TRBJ1-1
CASSHGTGLGTNEKLFF	TRBV4-3	TRBJ1-4
CASSYSWQGPEQYF	TRBV6-6	TRBJ2-7
CASSQELAGGHYEQYF	TRBV4-1	TRBJ2-7
CSATGTSGDTGELFF	TRBV20-1	TRBJ2-2
CASSLVSGGYGYTF	TRBV7-2	TRBJ1-2
CASSLLDQDGRQFF	TRBV9	TRBJ2-1
CASGYSGDLNMNTEAFF	TRBV6-2/TRBV6-3	TRBJ1-1
CASSLAGGIQPQHF	TRBV12-3/TRBV12-4	TRBJ1-5
CASSSVHPDAQYF	TRBV7-2	TRBJ2-3
CASSLVGPAGYHEQFF	TRBV5-1	TRBJ2-1
CATTPRYF	TRBV24-1	TRBJ2-7
CASSVAGAGANVLTF	TRBV10-2	TRBJ2-6
CASSWTGGWSYEQYF	TRBV5-1	TRBJ2-7
CSAGTGYQETQYF	TRBV20-1	TRBJ2-5
CASSLLAGGYQETQYF	TRBV7-8	TRBJ2-5
CSAEGDYSYEQYF	TRBV29-1	TRBJ2-7
CSAALAGTYEQYF	TRBV20-1	TRBJ2-7
CASSSTPGLSGYTF	TRBV5-4	TRBJ1-2
CSARDTRVANTGELFF	TRBV20-1	TRBJ2-2
CASSQDRGSLRFF	TRBV4-2	TRBJ2-1
CSAARDRGYTF	TRBV29-1	TRBJ1-2
CASSTRDRGLSQHF	TRBV6-2/TRBV6-3	TRBJ1-5
CASSFDGTEAFF	TRBV6-1	TRBJ1-1
CASSPTDRGSYEQYF	TRBV6-2/TRBV6-3	TRBJ2-7
CSARDERGNYEQYF	TRBV20-1	TRBJ2-7
CASRKGGGEAFF	TRBV27	TRBJ1-1
CASSGLAGGPCITDTQYF	TRBV25-1	TRBJ2-3
CASRAWGAPSSQYF	TRBV28	TRBJ2-5
CSARTSGRAINEQSF	TRBV20-1	TRBJ2-1
CASSENDRTDTQYF	TRBV5-1	TRBJ2-3
CASTPGAGGKQFF	TRBV12-3/TRBV12-4	TRBJ2-1
CSAPGLADQETQYF	TRBV20-1	TRBJ2-5
CASSIRTVYQETQYF	TRBV7-2	TRBJ2-5
CSSGSWTGSSWSYGQYF	TRBV12-3/TRBV12-4	TRBJ2-7
CASRGDGASNQPQHF	TRBV2	TRBJ1-5
CARITRSGRSYNEQFF	TRBV10-3	TRBJ2-1
CASRGANSPLHF	TRBV7-2	TRBJ1-6
CATSPYREVGQFF	TRBV27	TRBJ2-1
CASSLHRVGAYEQYF	TRBV12-3/TRBV12-4	TRBJ2-7
CSARISGAVADTQYF	TRBV20-1	TRBJ2-3
CSARKGDQPLHF	TRBV20-1	TRBJ1-6
CASSSSGQGNEKLFF	TRBV28	TRBJ1-4
CASSSGQGASRGPGYEQYF	TRBV5-6	TRBJ2-7
CASSLDGTRNSPLHF	TRBV7-8	TRBJ1-6
CAISDRDGLNEKLFF	TRBV10-3	TRBJ1-4
CAPAGTPPYEQYF	TRBV24-1	TRBJ2-7
CASSPLGTGSSGDTIYF	TRBV3-1	TRBJ1-3